This TCR beta chain was found in a study of blood T cell repertoires in COVID-19. The wider study: Spain, Italy and the United States supplied samples that represented acute and convalescent COVID-19. Sample material is recorded as cDNA or gDNA derived from T cells, B-cell-depleted T cells, or PBMCs.

Method: immunoSEQ multiplex PCR; TCRdb's copy keeps in-frame clones and lacks some. Among 210,000 or so clones listed, more than 75% were seen once. The CDR3 totals 10 residues. The V end was cut by 8 bases, the J end by 5 bases, with 6 bases between. Germline CDR1 reads SGHVS; CDR2 reads FNYEAQ. This clone was counted a single time. Participants came from about 23 US areas, aged about 18 to 100 years. Researchers sorted participants into cohorts using their self-reported clinical history. Sequencing was carried out using PBMCs or T cells enriched from blood (not recorded which). The origin of this receptor is a woman in her 40s with acute COVID-19. The J gene is TRBJ2-5, the V gene TRBV7-6; D not certain. CDR3 coding DNA: TGTGCCAGCGACGGGGAGACCCAGTACTTC. Translated, it gives CASDGETQYF.